These T cell receptor beta chains were read from a single sample in a study of blood T cells in healthy people across ages. TCRdb reprocessed the 5' RACE reads via MiXCR and lists one record per CDR3 protein. Among hundreds of thousands of distinct CDR3 sequences, around 43% were seen once, and the ten largest hold about 21%. What was sequenced was blood. Every receptor here comes from a man between 60 and 75 years old in good health. The CDR3 runs from the conserved cysteine through the conserved F or W. A D gene is named only where the DNA matches it firmly.

d_call j_call v_call cdr3_aa
NA NA TRBV6-5 CASSYSQGMETQYF
NA TRBJ1-4 TRBV20-1 CSAREVNEKLFF
TRBD1 NA TRBV7-9 CATRTGNYEQYF
NA TRBJ2-1 TRBV3-1 CASSLNRARYNEQFF
TRBD2 TRBJ2-1 TRBV2 CASRGLAGAYNEQFF
TRBD1 TRBJ1-2 TRBV30 CAWSAGQGYGYTF
NA TRBJ2-7 TRBV27 CASRPTTSGKNSYEQYF
NA TRBJ2-1 TRBV24-1 CATSDRGGDNEQFF
TRBD2 TRBJ2-1 TRBV5-1 CASSLGASGGAASNEQFF
NA TRBJ2-5 TRBV7-9 CASSLPQSGVQETQYF
NA TRBJ2-5 TRBV4-3 CASGQGGRGGETQYF
TRBD2 TRBJ2-3 TRBV20-1 CSAPTSAGTDTQYF
NA TRBJ1-1 TRBV2 CASSEFTVKGRDTEAFF
NA TRBJ1-5 TRBV27 CASSPTGILQPQHF
NA TRBJ2-7 TRBV12-5 CASTRQSTSYEQYF
TRBD2 TRBJ2-1 TRBV11-2 CASSLVIGQTSGGPSSYNEQFF
NA TRBJ2-6 TRBV4-3 CASSQVVGQLSGANVLTF
NA TRBJ2-7 TRBV27 CASGGIGGGQYEQYF
TRBD2 TRBJ2-2 TRBV12-3/TRBV12-4 CAASGGAGTGELFF
NA TRBJ2-5 TRBV14 CASSRHTLQEQYF
NA TRBJ2-7 TRBV29-1 CSARGPDLYEQYF
NA TRBJ2-7 TRBV5-1 CASSGQSTYEQYF
TRBD2 TRBJ2-1 TRBV7-2 CASSSDTSGGIYNEQFF
TRBD2 TRBJ2-2 TRBV4-3 CASSSLGLADTGELFF
TRBD1 TRBJ2-5 TRBV12-3/TRBV12-4 CASSLGTGRGTQYF
TRBD1 TRBJ2-3 TRBV7-2 CASSFTTGVDTQYF
TRBD2 TRBJ2-7 TRBV4-3 CASSQEGRGSEQYF
NA TRBJ2-3 TRBV29-1 CSVAWGSDTQYF
TRBD1 TRBJ1-1 TRBV12-3/TRBV12-4 CASSRRDRGNTEAFF
NA TRBJ2-4 TRBV4-1 CASSQGRQGALAKNIQYF
TRBD1 TRBJ2-7 TRBV2 CASGRDSVYEQYF
TRBD2 TRBJ2-5 TRBV5-1 CASSPSTSEATQYF
NA TRBJ2-5 TRBV7-2 CASGRYFQETQYF
NA TRBJ2-7 TRBV18 CASSPQEEGEQYF
NA TRBJ2-4 TRBV20-1 CSALDSPAKNIQYF
TRBD1 TRBJ2-1 TRBV18 CASSPSGQGGTEQFF
NA TRBJ2-5 TRBV4-3 CASSQVRTSGETQYF
NA TRBJ2-7 TRBV6-2/TRBV6-3 CASRNGAYEQYF
TRBD2 TRBJ2-5 TRBV7-9 CASSDSGTSGVKETQYF
TRBD1 TRBJ1-2 TRBV11-1 CASSLTGVNYGYIF
NA TRBJ2-1 TRBV30 CAWSVRQGGYEQFF
NA TRBJ1-6 TRBV5-1 CASREGLTNSPLHF
TRBD1 TRBJ1-6 TRBV20-1 CSAPRQGGYNSPLHF
NA TRBJ1-2 TRBV7-9 CASSLSGPDYGYTF
NA TRBJ1-6 TRBV27 CASSPSRYSPLHF
TRBD1 TRBJ2-5 TRBV13 CASSLVTGGARETQYF
TRBD1 TRBJ1-6 TRBV30 CARRTGKGPLHF
NA TRBJ1-1 TRBV3-1 CASSPRGGGTEAFF
TRBD1 TRBJ1-2 TRBV7-2 CASSFGQGVNYGYTF
NA TRBJ2-7 TRBV20-1 CSASHKAWAMYEQYF
NA TRBJ1-5 TRBV3-1 CASSPTGSGYSGNQPQHF
NA TRBJ2-1 TRBV6-2/TRBV6-3 CASSHQETQFF
NA TRBJ1-1 TRBV6-1 CASSEVVNMNTEAFF
TRBD1 TRBJ2-1 TRBV4-1 CASSQDSQGLSVVGQFF
NA TRBJ2-7 TRBV3-1 CASSYGVYEQYF